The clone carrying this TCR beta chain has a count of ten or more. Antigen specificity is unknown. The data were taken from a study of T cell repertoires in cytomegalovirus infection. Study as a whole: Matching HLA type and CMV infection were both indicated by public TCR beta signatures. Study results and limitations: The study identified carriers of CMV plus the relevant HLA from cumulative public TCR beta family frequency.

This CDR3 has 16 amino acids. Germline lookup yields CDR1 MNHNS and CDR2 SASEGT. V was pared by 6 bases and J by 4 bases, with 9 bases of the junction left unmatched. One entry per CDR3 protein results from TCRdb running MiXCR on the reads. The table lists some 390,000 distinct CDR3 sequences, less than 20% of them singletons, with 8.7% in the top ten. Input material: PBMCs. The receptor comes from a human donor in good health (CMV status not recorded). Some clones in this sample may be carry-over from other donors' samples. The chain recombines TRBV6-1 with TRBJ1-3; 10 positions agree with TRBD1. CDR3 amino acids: CASRPGTGVGGNTIYF. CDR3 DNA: TGTGCCAGCAGACCTGGGACAGGGGTCGGGGGAAACACCATATATTTT.